The clone carrying this T cell receptor (beta chain) was counted only a few times. Assay: immunoSEQ multiplex PCR; the TCRdb copy retains only in-frame clones and omits some. Of about 59,000 clones listed, roughly 90% were seen once; the top ten hold about 20%. This specimen belongs to a study of T cells in localized non-small cell lung cancer. This CDR3 comprises 15 residues. Trimming removed 0 bases from V and 6 bases from J; junction bases left unmatched: 7. The V gene's germline CDR1 is SGHDN and CDR2 FVKESK. The specimen was peripheral blood, collected before any cancer treatment. This clonotype originated in a man aged 40 to 70 with stage I squamous cell lung carcinoma. This chain connects TRBV14 to TRBJ1-1, with 7 bases identical to TRBD1. The CDR3 protein is CASSQEAWQGAEAFF. The CDR3 DNA follows: TGTGCCAGCAGCCAAGAAGCGTGGCAGGGGGCTGAAGCTTTCTTT.